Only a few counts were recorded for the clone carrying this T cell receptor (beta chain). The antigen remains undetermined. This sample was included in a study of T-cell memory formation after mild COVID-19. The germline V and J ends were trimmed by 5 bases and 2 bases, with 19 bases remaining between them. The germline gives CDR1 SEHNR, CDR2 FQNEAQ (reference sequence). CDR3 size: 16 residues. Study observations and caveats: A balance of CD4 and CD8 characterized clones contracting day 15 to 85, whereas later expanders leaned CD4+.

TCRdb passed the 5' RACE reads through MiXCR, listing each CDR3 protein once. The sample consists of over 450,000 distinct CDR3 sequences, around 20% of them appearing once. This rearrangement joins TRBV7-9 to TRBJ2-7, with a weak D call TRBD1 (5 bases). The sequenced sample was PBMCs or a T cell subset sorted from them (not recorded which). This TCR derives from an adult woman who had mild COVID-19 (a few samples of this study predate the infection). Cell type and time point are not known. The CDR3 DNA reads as TGTGCCAGCAGCCCAGACGTTGGGGCGGTAGCCTACGAGCAGTACTTC. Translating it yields CASSPDVGAVAYEQYF.